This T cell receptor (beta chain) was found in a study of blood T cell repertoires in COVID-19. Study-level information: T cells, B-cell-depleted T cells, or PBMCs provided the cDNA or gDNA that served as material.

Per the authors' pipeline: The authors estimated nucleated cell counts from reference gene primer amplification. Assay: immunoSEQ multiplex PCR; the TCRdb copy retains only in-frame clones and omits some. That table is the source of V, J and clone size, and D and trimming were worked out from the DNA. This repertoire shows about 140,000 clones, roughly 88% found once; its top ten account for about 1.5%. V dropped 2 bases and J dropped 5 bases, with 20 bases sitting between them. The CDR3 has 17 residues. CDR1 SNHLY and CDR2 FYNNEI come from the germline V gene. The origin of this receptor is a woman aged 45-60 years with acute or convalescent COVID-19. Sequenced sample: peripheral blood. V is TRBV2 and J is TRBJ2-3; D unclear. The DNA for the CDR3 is TGTGCCAGCAGTGAACGTTTGCTCGAGCCTCCAAAAGATACGCAGTATTTT. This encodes CASSERLLEPPKDTQYF. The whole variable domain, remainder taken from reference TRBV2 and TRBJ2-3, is EPEVTQTPSHQVTQMGQEVILRCVPISNHLYFYWYRQILGQKVEFLVSFYNNEISEKSEIFDDQFSVERPDGSNFTLKIRSTKLEDSAMYFCASSERLLEPPKDTQYFGPGTRLTVL.